The entry below describes one T cell receptor (beta chain). Original processing notes: Cell counts per sample came from amplifying reference gene primers. Profiled with immunoSEQ multiplex PCR; TCRdb holds only in-frame clones, not every one. That table supplies the V and J calls and clone size; D and trimming were determined from the DNA. Of some 110,000 clones in the sample, 82% were seen once. The record originates from a study of blood T cell repertoires in COVID-19. Study-level information: T cells, B-cell-depleted T cells, or PBMCs provided the cDNA or gDNA that served as material.

CDR3 length: 16 amino acids. The trim removed 0 bases at V and 0 bases at J, leaving 3 bases unmatched. The V gene's germline CDR1 is SGDLS and CDR2 YYNGEE. The V call is TRBV9, the J call TRBJ2-3; TRBD2 aligns across 8 bases. The clonotype was recovered from a woman between 70 and 85 years old with acute or convalescent COVID-19. Sequenced material: peripheral blood. The CDR3 nucleotides read TGTGCCAGCAGCGTAGGCCCGGGGGGGAGCACAGATACGCAGTATTTT. Amino acid sequence: CASSVGPGGSTDTQYF.